Each of the 11 T cell receptor beta chains below was sequenced from the same sample in a study of shared clonotypes between healthy human individuals. Here immunoSEQ multiplex PCR was the method, and the copy in TCRdb shows in-frame clones only, minus some. The sample includes 2 million to 3 million clones, roughly nine tenths of them seen just once. The specimen was naive CD4+ T cells sorted from blood. Noted subset: CD45RA+ positively selected. These TCRs come from a man aged 18 to 35 in good health.

The sample holds one count of this clone. The chain couples TRBV27 to TRBJ2-5, with TRBD2 matching over 14 bases. V lost 3 bases, J lost 5 bases, and 5 bases stayed unmatched. From germline, CDR1 is MNHEY and CDR2 SMNVEV (reference sequence). The CDR3 is 16 amino acids. For the CDR3, the DNA is TGTGCCAGCAGTTTCCGGACTAGCGGGAGGTGGGAGACCCAGTACTTC. It is translated as CASSFRTSGRWETQYF.

The CDR3 region has the DNA TGTGCCTGGACGAAGGACAGCGCCTACGAGCAGTACTTC. This translates into CAWTKDSAYEQYF. The chain is built from TRBV30 and TRBJ2-7, with D perhaps TRBD1 (6 bases). Trimming took 4 bases from V and 2 from J, leaving 12 bases between them. This CDR3 has 13 amino acids. Per the germline V gene, CDR1 is GTSNPN and CDR2 is SVGIG (reference sequence).

This rearrangement joins TRBV11-2 to TRBJ2-3, with 8 bases matching TRBD2. CDR1 is SGHAT and CDR2 is FQNNGV in the germline V gene. The CDR3 spans 17 residues. V dropped 1 base and J dropped 2; count of bases not matched to a gene: 8. The CDR3, as DNA: TGTGCCAGCAGCTTAGCGATGGTAGCGGGACCCACAGATACGCAGTATTTT. Its protein product is CASSLAMVAGPTDTQYF.

This clone was seen only once. The CDR3, as DNA: TGTGCCAGCAGCTTTTCGGCCAGGTTGGCCACCGGGGAGCTGTTTTTT. It encodes CASSFSARLATGELFF. This chain joins TRBV5-5 and TRBJ2-2; D unclear. The CDR3 sequence is 16 residues long. V was cut by 2 bases and J by 4 bases, with 15 bases left in between. The germline CDR1 and CDR2 sequences are SGHKS and YYEKEE (reference sequence).

In this sample, this clone turned up a few times. The J gene is TRBJ1-1, the V gene TRBV6-5; no reliable D call. V was trimmed by 6 bases and J by 2 bases, leaving 13 bases between them. Looked up from germline, CDR1 is MNHEY and CDR2 is SVGAGI. This CDR3 contains 14 residues. The CDR3 loop reads CASRTGILNTEAFF. The CDR3 DNA sequence: TGTGCCAGCAGAACGGGCATCCTAAACACTGAAGCTTTCTTT.

The chain links TRBV21-1 to TRBJ2-6; the listed D gene, TRBD2, was not tested against the DNA. TRBV21-1 constitutes a pseudogene. CDR3 length: 19 amino acids. The CDR3 loop reads CASSKETRGGSSGANVLTF. DNA for the CDR3: TGTGCCAGCAGCAAAGAGACTAGGGGAGGGAGCTCTGGGGCCAACGTCCTGACTTTC.

This chain connects TRBV10-3 to TRBJ2-3, with 8 bases lining up with TRBD2. The CDR3 is made up of 15 amino acids. J lost 5 bases, V lost 2 bases, and 6 bases had no gene match. The germline V gene has CDR1 ENHRY and CDR2 SYGVKD. For the CDR3, the DNA is TGTGCCATCAGTGAGGTCGGGGGGGCAGTAGATACGCAGTATTTT. This translates into CAISEVGGAVDTQYF.

Concerning this clone: Other DNA sequences from this sample encode an identical CDR3 as well. The chain recombines TRBV7-2 with TRBJ2-1; no clear D. Germline CDR1 reads SGHTA; CDR2 reads FQGNSA. V was pared by 1 base and J by 0 bases, with 10 bases between. This CDR3 is 16 amino acids long. DNA for the CDR3: TGTGCCAGCAGCTTAGGACCGTCTAGCTCCTACAATGAGCAGTTCTTC. It is translated as CASSLGPSSSYNEQFF. The variable domain in full, with the rest retrieved from reference TRBV7-2 and TRBJ2-1, is GAGVSQSPSNKVTEKGKDVELRCDPISGHTALYWYRQSLGQGLEFLIYFQGNSAPDKSGLPSDRFSAERTGGSVSTLTIQRTQQEDSAVYLCASSLGPSSSYNEQFFGPGTRLTVL.

This clone was detected a few times. CDR3 nucleotide sequence: TGTGCCACCAGCAGAGATTTATGGGGGAACACTGAAGCTTTCTTT. This gives the protein CATSRDLWGNTEAFF. This sequence joins TRBV15 and TRBJ1-1; D is unresolved. Germline V gene lookup returns CDR1 LNHNV and CDR2 YYDKDF (reference sequence). Trimming removed 0 bases at V and 1 base at J, with 9 bases between. This CDR3 comprises 15 residues. Full variable domain (remainder filled in from reference TRBV15 and TRBJ1-1): DAMVIQNPRYQVTQFGKPVTLSCSQTLNHNVMYWYQQKSSQAPKLLFHYYDKDFNNEADTPDNFQSRRPNTSFCFLDIRSPGLGDTAMYLCATSRDLWGNTEAFFGQGTRLTVV.

This chain joins TRBV15 and TRBJ2-5; TRBD1 is a possible D gene (7 bases). Trimming removed 3 bases from V and 1 base from J, with 15 bases in between. The CDR3 runs to 16 residues. Germline-derived CDR1 and CDR2 are LNHNV and YYDKDF (reference sequence). The CDR3 DNA is TGTGCCACCAGCAGCGGCGGGACAGTCCTCCAAGAGACCCAGTACTTC. Residues: CATSSGGTVLQETQYF.

This clone has a single count. CDR3 amino acids: CASSEEAVRFF. In nucleotides, the CDR3 is TGTGCCAGCAGTGAAGAAGCCGTACGGTTCTTC. The chain is built from TRBV2 and TRBJ2-1; D is uncertain. Between the trimmed V and J ends, which lost 1 base and 15 bases, there was a span of 10 bases. Germline V gives CDR1 SNHLY, CDR2 FYNNEI. The CDR3 is 11 residues long.